This TCR beta chain emerged from a study of cytomegalovirus exposure and HLA in healthy donors listed by TCRdb under 2017. Turning to the overall study: A later analysis indicated that the roughly 130 validation repertoires were generated on the platform also employed for the roughly 720 repertoires of the first cohort. The study aimed to test whether cataloging public T cell receptors could reveal signatures of past pathogen exposure. Besides the first cohort of 550 to 750 subjects, a separate validation cohort made up of around 120 different subjects was used. To predict cytomegalovirus infection status, the study brought together high-throughput TCR immunosequencing, statistical association of individual TCRs with disease status, and machine learning. The study at large found these results: Most TCR sequences were seen in very few donors, while some public TCRs were found in many individuals. A later analysis had no HLA typing for the validation cohort, so co-occurrence there was scored across all 110 or so repertoires. The authors suggested that the approach could potentially be extended to other disease states and immunological phenotypes. In vitro tests confirmed that a few of the cytomegalovirus-associated TCR beta chains recognize cytomegalovirus antigens. A later analysis found that TCRs clustered in the first cohort also tended to co-occur in the roughly 120 validation repertoires, with 90% to 95% of cluster scores above 0. In the study, 150 to 200 TCR beta chains were listed as associated with cytomegalovirus. Cytomegalovirus status was reported to be diagnosed by the classifier with high specificity and sensitivity in both the original and validation cohorts.

Separate from the roughly 700-subject first cohort, the validation cohort of about 110 subjects was the group to which the donors belonged. The library came from the immunoSEQ multiplex PCR assay. The authors processed their data as follows. A statistical classification framework was built for diagnosing cytomegalovirus status from the catalog of TCR beta chain sequences. Held by TCRdb, this immuneACCESS table contains in-frame sequences only and omits some clones. Under half of the omission traces to an unresolved V gene where checked; the cause of the rest is unknown. V and J calls and clone size follow that table, whereas D and trimming were derived from the DNA. Counted in this sample were under 100,000 clones; 84% of them appeared once. Of the sample, 9.5% to 13% is held by the ten largest clones. In regard to this clone: The antigen this receptor binds is unknown. No quality values exist for individual bases; no much larger clone is one base distant.

Sequences SGHDT (CDR1) and YYEEEE (CDR2) are obtained from the germline V gene. V was cut back by 0 bases and J by 2 bases, leaving a gap of 10 bases between them. Measured from the cysteine to the phenylalanine, the CDR3 is 15 residues long. The entry retains the CDR3 DNA only, 45 bases that are in frame from base 1. The receptor chain draws on TRBV5-6 and TRBJ2-3; the D region possibly corresponds to TRBD2 (6 bases align). This receptor was taken from a woman aged 18-29 years in good health and CMV-seropositive. Sequencing used PBMCs. The CDR3 corresponds to CASSLGGGTTDTQYF. The DNA is TGTGCCAGCAGCTTGGGTGGGGGGACCACAGATACGCAGTATTTT.